This T cell receptor beta chain came from a study of T cells in Graves' hyperthyroidism and ophthalmopathy. Germline V gene lookup returns CDR1 SGHDN and CDR2 FVKESK. This CDR3 is built from 15 residues. V shed 0 bases and J shed 4 bases, with 10 bases lying between them. TCR beta CDR3 regions were amplified from RNA. HTBI primers were employed in a first-round RT-PCR of the TCR CDR3. A single record per CDR3 protein comes from TCRdb applying MiXCR to the multiplex PCR reads. This table has 490,000 or so distinct CDR3 sequences, 15% to 20% appearing once. The origin of this receptor is a woman younger than 45 with Graves' ophthalmopathy. The V call is TRBV14, the J call TRBJ2-1, with D tentatively TRBD1 (6 bases). Sequenced sample: blood. The CDR3 protein is CASSQDEGEYNEQFF. The CDR3 DNA reads TGTGCCAGCAGCCAAGATGAGGGGGAGTACAATGAGCAGTTCTTC.